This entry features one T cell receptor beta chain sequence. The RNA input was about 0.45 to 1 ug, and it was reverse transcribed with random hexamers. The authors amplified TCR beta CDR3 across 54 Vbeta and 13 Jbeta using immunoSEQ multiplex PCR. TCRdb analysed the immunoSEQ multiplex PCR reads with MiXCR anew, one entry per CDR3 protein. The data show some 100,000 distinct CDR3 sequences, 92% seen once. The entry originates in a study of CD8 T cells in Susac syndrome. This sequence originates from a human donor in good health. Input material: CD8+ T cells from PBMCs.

The chain's CDR3 is CASSRGPNPNTGELFF. The CDR3 region has the DNA TGTGCCAGCAGCCGGGGACCAAACCCGAACACCGGGGAGCTGTTTTTT. This rearrangement joins TRBV9 to TRBJ2-2; either TRBD1 or TRBD2 may fit D (5 bases each). The CDR3 totals 16 residues. In germline, CDR1 is SGDLS, CDR2 YYNGEE. V was trimmed by 4 bases and J by 0 bases, leaving 13 bases between them.